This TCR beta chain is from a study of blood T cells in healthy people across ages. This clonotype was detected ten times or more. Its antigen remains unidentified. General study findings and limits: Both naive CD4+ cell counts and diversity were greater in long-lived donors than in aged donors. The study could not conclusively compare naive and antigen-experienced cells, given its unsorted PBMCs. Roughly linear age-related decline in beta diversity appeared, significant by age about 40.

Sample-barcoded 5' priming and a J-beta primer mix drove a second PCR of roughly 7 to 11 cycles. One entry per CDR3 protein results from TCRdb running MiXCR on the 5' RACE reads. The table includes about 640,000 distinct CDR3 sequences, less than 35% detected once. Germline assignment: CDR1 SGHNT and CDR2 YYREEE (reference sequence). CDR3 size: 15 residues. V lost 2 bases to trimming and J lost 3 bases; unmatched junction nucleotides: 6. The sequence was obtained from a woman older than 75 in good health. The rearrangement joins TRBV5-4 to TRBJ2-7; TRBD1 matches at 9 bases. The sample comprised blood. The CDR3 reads CASSLPGQGYYEQYF. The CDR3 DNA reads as TGTGCCAGCAGCTTACCGGGACAGGGTTACTACGAGCAGTACTTC. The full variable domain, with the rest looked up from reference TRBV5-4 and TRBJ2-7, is ETGVTQSPTHLIKTRGQQVTLRCSSQSGHNTVSWYQQALGQGPQFIFQYYREEENGRGNFPPRFSGLQFPNYSSELNVNALELDDSALYLCASSLPGQGYYEQYFGPGTRLTVT.